The 32 T cell receptor beta chains listed next were all sequenced from one sample in a study of T-cell reconstitution after alpha-beta-depleted transplantation in children (dated by TCRdb to the mid-2010s). The protocol used for the library was PCR. Sequencing took place on an Illumina HiSeq 2500. Molecular barcoding was employed in the preparation of TCR libraries, with unique molecular identifiers being used to normalize TCRbeta repertoire quantification. TCRdb ran its own pipeline on the public reads, namely fastp trimming at Q25 and MiXCR clone calling, and kept in-frame beta chains. Duplicate CDR3 protein sequences are folded into a single record with the most common DNA and genes. The sample profile shows 7,500 to 10,000 distinct CDR3 sequences; about an eighth of them were found once. The ten largest clones add up to around 50% of the sample. The sample's time point, from its label and the paper: day 60 (about 2 months) after transplantation. The sample's treatment or condition label, decoded: allogeneic hematopoietic cell transplantation with graft depleted of TCRalphabeta T cells and CD19 B cells.

Sequences were derived from PBMCs, mostly from graft donor cells, sampled 60 days after TCRalphabeta/CD19-depleted stem cell transplant. The source of these receptors is a patient aged 2-10 years who had a stem cell transplant for inherited bone marrow failure, so the T cells may come from the graft donor.

This clonotype was seen many times. The chain links TRBV5-4 to TRBJ2-3; a possible D gene is TRBD2 (6 bases). Trimming cost V 4 bases and J 2 bases, with 14 bases left between them. Per germline, CDR1 SGHNT and CDR2 YYREEE (reference sequence). The CDR3 spans 15 residues. CDR3 nucleotide sequence: TGTGCCAGCAGCCCGAGCGGGCGGGCCACAGATACGCAGTATTTT. Its protein product is CASSPSGRATDTQYF.

This clonotype was recorded many times. The genes are TRBV4-1 and TRBJ2-5; 10 nucleotides match TRBD2. V was clipped by 0 bases and J by 6 bases; unmatched bases: 7. From germline, CDR1 is MGHRA and CDR2 YSYEKL. This CDR3 is built from 16 residues. The CDR3 DNA follows: TGCGCCAGCAGCCAAGATCTACTAGCGGGAAAACAGACCCAGTACTTC. It is translated as CASSQDLLAGKQTQYF.

This clonotype was seen ten or more times. The chain links TRBV12-3 or TRBV12-4 to TRBJ2-1; possible D gene TRBD1, 5 bases. The CDR3 covers 16 residues. The V end lost 6 bases, the J end lost 4 bases, and 19 bases lay between the germline ends. CDR3 nucleotide sequence: TGTGCCAGCAGCCCAACCAGGGCAGACCTATACAATGAGCAGTTCTTC. Translated: CASSPTRADLYNEQFF.

This clonotype is medium-sized. The CDR3 sequence: CASRSFHYGYTF. The CDR3 DNA follows: TGTGCCAGCAGATCATTCCACTATGGCTACACCTTC. The V call is TRBV6-5, the J call TRBJ1-2; D gene ambiguous. The CDR3 totals 12 residues. V gave up 6 bases and J gave up 3 bases, with 8 bases separating them. In germline, CDR1 is MNHEY, CDR2 SVGAGI.

The sample holds many counts of this clonotype. The J gene is TRBJ2-5, the V gene TRBV20-1; 7 bases fit TRBD2. J gave up 5 bases and V 1 base, and 7 bases lay outside the gene matches. This CDR3 is 14 amino acids long. CDR1 is DFQATT, CDR2 SNEGSKA, per germline (reference sequence). Written as DNA, the CDR3 is TGCAGTGCTAGAGGCCAAGCGGGATGGGAGACCCAGTACTTC. Residues: CSARGQAGWETQYF.

The J gene is TRBJ2-3, the V gene TRBV10-3; D is possibly TRBD1 (6 bases). The V and J ends lost 9 bases and 3 bases respectively, with 10 bases between them. There are 12 residues in the CDR3. The germline gives CDR1 ENHRY, CDR2 SYGVKD. The CDR3 loop is CAIGQRTDTQYF. The CDR3 DNA follows: TGTGCCATTGGACAGCGGACAGATACGCAGTATTTT.

This clonotype was seen at least ten times. V gene TRBV7-9 combines with J gene TRBJ1-1, with D unclear. Trimming took off 5 bases at V and 7 bases at J, with 11 bases between the two ends. CDR3 size: 12 residues. Germline lookup yields CDR1 SEHNR and CDR2 FQNEAQ (reference sequence). The CDR3 reads CASSPIRREAFF. Here the CDR3 DNA reads TGTGCCAGCAGCCCAATCCGACGTGAAGCTTTCTTT.

Ten or more counts support this clonotype. The chain couples TRBV7-9 to TRBJ1-3, with unresolved D. CDR3 length equals 13 residues. V was shortened by 4 bases and J by 0 bases, with 4 bases between the two germline ends. CDR1 is SEHNR and CDR2 is FQNEAQ in the germline V gene (reference sequence). DNA of the CDR3: TGTGCCAGCAGCTCGAACTCTGGAAACACCATATATTTT. This encodes CASSSNSGNTIYF.

This clonotype showed up many times. The chain uses TRBV6-5 and TRBJ1-5, with unresolved D. Looked up from germline, CDR1 is MNHEY and CDR2 is SVGAGI. This CDR3 region has 14 residues. V was cut by 3 bases and J by 0 bases, with 6 bases left in between. The CDR3 DNA sequence: TGTGCCAGCAGTTATATAGTTAGCAATCAGCCCCAGCATTTT. Translation gives CASSYIVSNQPQHF.

Ten or more counts support this clonotype. This chain links TRBV28 with TRBJ2-2; D gene uncertain. The length of the CDR3 is 15 residues. Trimming shortened V by 6 bases and J by 1 base, and 12 bases separated the two germline ends. Germline values: CDR1 MDHEN, CDR2 SYDVKM. Here the CDR3 DNA reads TGTGCCAGCAGACTCCGGGCTAGGAACACCGGGGAGCTGTTTTTT. Translation: CASRLRARNTGELFF.

This clonotype was recorded many times. The V call is TRBV5-1, the J call TRBJ1-4; D not certain. The V gene's germline CDR1 is SGHRS and CDR2 YFSETQ. Deletions cut 4 bases from V and 5 bases from J, with 18 bases between. The CDR3 has 16 residues. The CDR3 nucleotides read TGCGCCAGCAGCGCGGGAGGATCGTACGGAAATGAAAAACTGTTTTTT. This translates into CASSAGGSYGNEKLFF.

At least ten counts were recorded for this clonotype. The CDR3, as DNA: TGTGCCAGCAGACAGAGCTCGAAAGAGACCCAGTACTTC. As protein: CASRQSSKETQYF. The chain uses TRBV6-2 or TRBV6-3 and TRBJ2-5; D is unclear. V lost 6 bases and J 3 bases, leaving 11 bases between the germline ends. Germline lookup yields CDR1 MNHEY and CDR2 SVGEGT. The CDR3 is 13 residues long.

There are many counts of this clonotype. The chain is built from TRBV20-1 and TRBJ2-1; 15 bases are a match to TRBD2. After removal of 4 bases from V and 0 bases from J, the junction contained 4 bases not matched to a gene. CDR1 and CDR2 from the germline V gene are DFQATT and SNEGSKA (reference sequence). This CDR3 is 17 amino acids long. CDR3 sequence (DNA): TGCAGTGCTACGGGACTAGCGGGAGGAGACTCCTACAATGAGCAGTTCTTC. This codes for CSATGLAGGDSYNEQFF.

The chain is built from TRBV30 and TRBJ2-1, with D uncertain. Germline CDR1 is GTSNPN and CDR2 is SVGIG (reference sequence). CDR3 length equals 14 residues. V dropped 4 bases and J dropped 2 bases, with 12 bases sitting between them. The CDR3 DNA reads TGTGCCTGGATCGGCTATACTACCTACAATGAGCAGTTCTTC. The encoded protein is CAWIGYTTYNEQFF.

This clonotype showed up many times. The J gene is TRBJ2-5, the V gene TRBV25-1, with a possible D match to TRBD1 (5 bases). The CDR3 has 14 amino acids. V shed 5 bases and J shed 0 bases, with 10 bases lying between them. Germline V gene data show CDR1 as MGHDK and CDR2 as SYGVNS. The CDR3 region has the DNA TGTGCCAGCAGTTCCCGACAGTACCAAGAGACCCAGTACTTC. It encodes CASSSRQYQETQYF.

This clonotype occurred many times. The rearrangement links TRBV4-3 to TRBJ2-7; the D call may be TRBD1 or TRBD2 (6 bases each). Trimming stripped 0 bases from V and 4 bases from J, with 16 bases between. The CDR3 spans 16 residues. Germline V gene sequence: CDR1 LGHNA, CDR2 YSLEER. DNA for the CDR3: TGCGCCAGCAGCCAAGATCGGTGGACTACAGGGTACGAGCAGTACTTC. It yields the protein CASSQDRWTTGYEQYF.

This clonotype occurred many times. The gene calls are TRBV7-2 and TRBJ1-1; D not resolved. With 1 base removed from V and 5 bases from J, the gap between germline ends came to 8 bases. Germline V CDR1 and CDR2: SGHTA, FQGNSA. This CDR3 spans 13 amino acids. CDR3 in DNA: TGTGCCAGCAGCTTAGGGGTAGGAACTGAAGCTTTCTTT. Translation gives CASSLGVGTEAFF.

The table lists this clonotype with many counts. The gene calls are TRBV7-2 and TRBJ2-3; D is perhaps TRBD1 or TRBD2 (5 bases each). V gave up 0 bases and J gave up 3 bases, with 19 bases separating them. The CDR3 covers 18 residues. The V gene's germline CDR1 is SGHTA and CDR2 FQGNSA. CDR3 amino acids: CASSLAGRVGDSTDTQYF. CDR3 DNA: TGTGCCAGCAGCTTAGCGGGACGAGTGGGAGACTCGACAGATACGCAGTATTTT.

This clonotype was seen repeatedly, ten times or more. The chain couples TRBV18 to TRBJ2-5; TRBD1 might be the D (6 bases). In germline, CDR1 is KGHSH, CDR2 LQKENI. The length of the CDR3 is 12 residues. V was cut by 6 bases and J by 4 bases, with 9 bases left in between. The CDR3 spells CASSPRGETQYF. CDR3 bases: TGTGCCAGCTCCCCCAGGGGAGAGACCCAGTACTTC.

The sample holds many counts of this clonotype. This chain joins TRBV12-3 or TRBV12-4 and TRBJ2-3; TRBD1 is a possible D gene (5 bases). V lost 3 bases to trimming and J lost 2 bases, with 15 bases between them. There are 16 residues in the CDR3. CDR3 loop: CASSFLQDTLTDTQYF. CDR3 DNA: TGTGCCAGCAGTTTTCTCCAGGACACTCTCACAGATACGCAGTATTTT.

This clonotype was detected many times. The chain recombines TRBV21-1 with TRBJ2-1; the table's D call, TRBD2, has no DNA check behind it. TRBV21-1 is a recognized pseudogene. CDR3 size: 17 residues. CDR3 in DNA: TGTGCCAGCATCTGCAGGGGGACTAGCGGAGCTTACAATGAGCAGTTCTTC. It translates to CASICRGTSGAYNEQFF.

At least ten counts were recorded for this clonotype. The genes are TRBV15 and TRBJ2-7; 8 nucleotides line up with TRBD1. V dropped 1 base and J dropped 6; count of bases not matched to a gene: 8. Germline CDR1 is LNHNV and CDR2 is YYDKDF (reference sequence). The CDR3 extends over 15 amino acids. The CDR3 loop is CATSRGGQGAGEQYF. CDR3 sequence (DNA): TGTGCCACCAGCAGAGGGGGTCAGGGGGCTGGCGAGCAGTACTTC.

This clonotype was counted many times. The chain couples TRBV14 to TRBJ2-1; D remains ambiguous. This CDR3 spans 13 amino acids. Trimming took off 4 bases at V and 6 bases at J, with 10 bases between the two ends. Germline assignment: CDR1 SGHDN and CDR2 FVKESK. Here the CDR3 reads CASSRGWGNEQFF. CDR3 nucleotides: TGTGCCAGCAGCCGGGGTTGGGGCAATGAGCAGTTCTTC.

This clonotype occurred many times. The V call is TRBV7-6, the J call TRBJ1-4; D might be TRBD1 (6 bases). V was clipped by 1 base and J by 6 bases, with 12 bases between them. CDR1 and CDR2 (germline): SGHVS, FNYEAQ. The CDR3 runs 15 residues. The CDR3, as DNA: TGTGCCAGCAGCTTAGAGGGGGTATGGGATGAAAAACTGTTTTTT. It yields the protein CASSLEGVWDEKLFF. Combining the CDR3 with reference TRBV7-6 and TRBJ1-4 gives the whole variable domain GAGVSQSPRYKVTKRGQDVALRCDPISGHVSLYWYRQALGQGPEFLTYFNYEAQQDKSGLPNDRFSAERPEGSISTLTIQRTEQRDSAMYRCASSLEGVWDEKLFFGSGTQLSVL.

This clonotype was observed many times. The gene calls are TRBV24-1 and TRBJ2-1; TRBD2 aligns across 7 bases. V lost 4 bases, J lost 6 bases, and 2 bases stayed unmatched. The germline CDR1 and CDR2 sequences are KGHDR and SFDVKD. This CDR3 has 13 amino acids. CDR3 bases: TGTGCCACCAGTGAGAGACTAGCCAATGAGCAGTTCTTC. Translated: CATSERLANEQFF.

There are many counts of this clonotype. This chain uses TRBV2 with TRBJ2-1; 8 bases fit TRBD2. This CDR3 is 15 amino acids long. Trimming at V came to 5 bases and at J to 0 bases, leaving 3 bases not matched to a gene. CDR1 is SNHLY, CDR2 FYNNEI, per germline. The CDR3 is CASSLSGISYNEQFF. The CDR3 coding sequence is TGTGCCAGCAGTCTTAGCGGGATCTCCTACAATGAGCAGTTCTTC. Together with reference TRBV2 and TRBJ2-1, the CDR3 gives the full variable domain: EPEVTQTPSHQVTQMGQEVILRCVPISNHLYFYWYRQILGQKVEFLVSFYNNEISEKSEIFDDQFSVERPDGSNFTLKIRSTKLEDSAMYFCASSLSGISYNEQFFGPGTRLTVL.

This clonotype was counted ten times or more. The chain joins TRBV7-9 to TRBJ2-2; 7 bases match TRBD1. Trimming took 6 bases from V and 6 from J; bases not matched to a gene: 10. Germline V lookup: CDR1 SEHNR, CDR2 FQNEAQ (reference sequence). This CDR3 spans 15 amino acids. The CDR3 reads CASRGQQGPAGELFF. In DNA form, the CDR3 reads TGTGCCAGCAGGGGACAGCAGGGACCTGCCGGGGAGCTGTTTTTT. Complete variable domain (other parts from reference TRBV7-9 and TRBJ2-2): DTGVSQNPRHKITKRGQNVTFRCDPISEHNRLYWYRQTLGQGPEFLTYFQNEAQLEKSRLLSDRFSAERPKGSFSTLEIQRTEQGDSAMYLCASRGQQGPAGELFFGEGSRLTVL.

This clonotype was counted at least ten times. The chain uses TRBV16 and TRBJ1-4; D remains unclear. From germline, CDR1 is KGHSY and CDR2 FQNENV. CDR3 length equals 15 residues. The V end lost 1 base, the J end lost 6 bases, and 12 bases lay between the germline ends. CDR3 sequence (DNA): TGTGCCAGCAGCCAATTGAGTCGTAGGGATGAAAAACTGTTTTTT. It is translated as CASSQLSRRDEKLFF.

This clonotype was detected only a few times. The chain has TRBV19 and TRBJ2-1, with D possibly matching TRBD1 (6 bases). The CDR3 has 21 amino acids. Trimming took off 3 bases at V and 3 bases at J, with 30 bases between the two ends. Germline V gives CDR1 LNHDA, CDR2 SQIVND (reference sequence). CDR3 coding DNA: TGTGCCAGTAGTATCTTCTTTTCGGGTGGGGCAGGGGCCAATTACTACAATGAGCAGTTCTTC. Translation: CASSIFFSGGAGANYYNEQFF. Full variable domain (missing parts from reference TRBV19 and TRBJ2-1): DGGITQSPKYLFRKEGQNVTLSCEQNLNHDAMYWYRQDPGQGLRLIYYSQIVNDFQKGDIAEGYSVSREKKESFPLTVTSAQKNPTAFYLCASSIFFSGGAGANYYNEQFFGPGTRLTVL.

This clonotype showed up many times. The chain carries TRBV7-2 and TRBJ2-7; TRBD2 matches 13 bases. The germline V gene has CDR1 SGHTA and CDR2 FQGNSA. This CDR3 comprises 19 residues. Trimming at V came to 5 bases and at J to 4 bases, leaving 17 bases not matched to a gene. The CDR3 nucleotides are TGTGCCAGCAGCCCTAAGGATTCCGGGACTAGCGGGGTTAGGTACGAGCAGTACTTC. It translates to CASSPKDSGTSGVRYEQYF.

Sample share makes this clonotype large. V is TRBV4-1 and J is TRBJ2-7; TRBD2 agrees at 7 bases. CDR3 length: 18 amino acids. The V gene's germline CDR1 is MGHRA and CDR2 YSYEKL. The V gene end was trimmed by 0 bases and the J gene end by 1 base; junction bases not matched to a gene: 12. CDR3: CASSQDPGGLSLSYEQYF. CDR3 nucleotide sequence: TGCGCCAGCAGCCAAGATCCCGGGGGACTATCTCTTTCCTACGAGCAGTACTTC.

In regard to this clonotype: A much larger clone lies one base from this, so it may be a read error. This chain connects TRBV6-2 or TRBV6-3 to TRBJ2-2; TRBD2 matches 8 bases. The CDR3 runs 15 residues. CDR1 MNHEY and CDR2 SVGEGT come from the germline V gene. CDR3 DNA: TGTGCCAAGGGGTCCGGGAGGGAAAACACCGGGGACCTGTTTTTT. This translates into CAKGSGRENTGDLFF.